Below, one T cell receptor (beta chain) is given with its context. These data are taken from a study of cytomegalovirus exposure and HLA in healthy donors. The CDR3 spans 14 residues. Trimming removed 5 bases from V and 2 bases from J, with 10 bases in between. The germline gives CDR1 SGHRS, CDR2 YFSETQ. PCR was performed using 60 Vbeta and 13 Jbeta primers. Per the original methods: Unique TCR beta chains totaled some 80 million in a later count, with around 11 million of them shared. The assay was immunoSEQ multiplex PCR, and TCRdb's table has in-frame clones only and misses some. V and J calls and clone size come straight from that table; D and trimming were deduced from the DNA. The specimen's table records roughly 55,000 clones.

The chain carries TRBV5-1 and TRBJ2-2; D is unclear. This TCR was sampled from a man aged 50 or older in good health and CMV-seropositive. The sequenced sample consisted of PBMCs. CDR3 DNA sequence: TGCGCCAGCAGACCTGACATAAACACCGGGGAGCTGTTTTTT. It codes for CASRPDINTGELFF.